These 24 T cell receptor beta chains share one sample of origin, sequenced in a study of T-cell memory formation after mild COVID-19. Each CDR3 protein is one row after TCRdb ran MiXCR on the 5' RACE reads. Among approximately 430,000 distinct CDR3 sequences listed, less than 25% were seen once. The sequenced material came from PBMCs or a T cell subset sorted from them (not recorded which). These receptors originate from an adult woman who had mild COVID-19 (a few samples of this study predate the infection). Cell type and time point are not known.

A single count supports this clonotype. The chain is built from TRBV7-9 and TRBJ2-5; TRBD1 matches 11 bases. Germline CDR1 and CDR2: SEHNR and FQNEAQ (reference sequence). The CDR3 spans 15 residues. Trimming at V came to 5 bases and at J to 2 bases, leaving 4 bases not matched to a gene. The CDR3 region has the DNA TGTGCCAGCAGCGACCGGGACAGGGGGCAAGAGACCCAGTACTTC. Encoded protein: CASSDRDRGQETQYF.

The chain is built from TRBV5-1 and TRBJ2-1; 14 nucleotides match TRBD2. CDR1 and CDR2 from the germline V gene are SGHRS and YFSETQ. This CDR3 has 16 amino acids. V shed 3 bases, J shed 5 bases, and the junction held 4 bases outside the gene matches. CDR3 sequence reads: CASSWGLAGADNEQFF. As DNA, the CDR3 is TGCGCCAGCAGCTGGGGACTAGCGGGGGCAGACAATGAGCAGTTCTTC. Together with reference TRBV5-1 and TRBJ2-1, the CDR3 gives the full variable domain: KAGVTQTPRYLIKTRGQQVTLSCSPISGHRSVSWYQQTPGQGLQFLFEYFSETQRNKGNFPGRFSGRQFSNSRSEMNVSTLELGDSALYLCASSWGLAGADNEQFFGPGTRLTVL.

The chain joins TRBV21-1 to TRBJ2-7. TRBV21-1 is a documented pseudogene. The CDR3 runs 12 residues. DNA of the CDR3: TGTGCCAGCAGCATCGAGTGCTACGAGCAGTACTTC. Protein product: CASSIECYEQYF.

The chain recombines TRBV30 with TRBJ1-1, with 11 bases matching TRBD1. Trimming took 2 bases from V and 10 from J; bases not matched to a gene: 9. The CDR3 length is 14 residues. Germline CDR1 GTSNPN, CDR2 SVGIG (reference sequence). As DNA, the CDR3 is TGTGCCTGGAGTCCACCGACCGGGACAGGGGGAGCTTTCTTT. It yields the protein CAWSPPTGTGGAFF. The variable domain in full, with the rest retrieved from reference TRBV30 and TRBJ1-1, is SQTIHQWPATLVQPVGSPLSLECTVEGTSNPNLYWYRQAAGRGLQLLFYSVGIGQISSEVPQNLSASRPQDRQFILSSKKLLLSDSGFYLCAWSPPTGTGGAFFGQGTRLTVV.

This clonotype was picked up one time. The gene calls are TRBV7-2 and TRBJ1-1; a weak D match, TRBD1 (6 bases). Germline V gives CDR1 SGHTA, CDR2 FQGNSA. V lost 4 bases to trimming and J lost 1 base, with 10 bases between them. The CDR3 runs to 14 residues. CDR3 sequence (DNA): TGTGCCAGCAGCTGGGGGCCGGGGAACACTGAAGCTTTCTTT. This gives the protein CASSWGPGNTEAFF. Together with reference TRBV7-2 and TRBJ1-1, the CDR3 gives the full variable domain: GAGVSQSPSNKVTEKGKDVELRCDPISGHTALYWYRQSLGQGLEFLIYFQGNSAPDKSGLPSDRFSAERTGGSVSTLTIQRTQQEDSAVYLCASSWGPGNTEAFFGQGTRLTVV.

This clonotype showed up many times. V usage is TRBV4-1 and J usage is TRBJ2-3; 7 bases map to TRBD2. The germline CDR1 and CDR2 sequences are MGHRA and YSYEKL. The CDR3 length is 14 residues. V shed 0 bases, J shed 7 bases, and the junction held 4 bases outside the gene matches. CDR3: CASSQDPLANTQYF. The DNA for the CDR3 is TGCGCCAGCAGCCAAGACCCACTAGCGAATACGCAGTATTTT.

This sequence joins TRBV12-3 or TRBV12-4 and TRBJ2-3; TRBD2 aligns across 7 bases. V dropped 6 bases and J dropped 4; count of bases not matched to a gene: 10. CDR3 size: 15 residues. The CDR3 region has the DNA TGTGCCAGCAGCCTATACGGGGGGACCCCAGATACGCAGTATTTT. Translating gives CASSLYGGTPDTQYF.

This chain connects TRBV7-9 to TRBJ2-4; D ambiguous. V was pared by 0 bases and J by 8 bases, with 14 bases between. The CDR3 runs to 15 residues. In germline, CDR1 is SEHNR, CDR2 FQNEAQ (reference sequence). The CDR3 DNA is TGTGCCAGCAGCTTAGCCGATGCGGTAACGGACATTCAGTACTTC. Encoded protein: CASSLADAVTDIQYF.

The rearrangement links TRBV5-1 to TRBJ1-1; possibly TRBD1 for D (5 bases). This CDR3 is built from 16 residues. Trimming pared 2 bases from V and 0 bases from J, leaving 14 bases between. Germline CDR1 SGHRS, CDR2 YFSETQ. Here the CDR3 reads CASSFEDGTLNTEAFF. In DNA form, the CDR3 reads TGCGCCAGCAGCTTTGAGGACGGGACCCTGAACACTGAAGCTTTCTTT.

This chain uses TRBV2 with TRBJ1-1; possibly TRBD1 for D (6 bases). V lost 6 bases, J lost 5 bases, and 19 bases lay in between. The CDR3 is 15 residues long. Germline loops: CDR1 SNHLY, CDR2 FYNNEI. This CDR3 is CASRLFLGAGTEAFF. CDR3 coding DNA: TGTGCCAGCAGGCTCTTCTTGGGGGCAGGGACTGAAGCTTTCTTT. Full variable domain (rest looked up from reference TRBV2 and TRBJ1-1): EPEVTQTPSHQVTQMGQEVILRCVPISNHLYFYWYRQILGQKVEFLVSFYNNEISEKSEIFDDQFSVERPDGSNFTLKIRSTKLEDSAMYFCASRLFLGAGTEAFFGQGTRLTVV.

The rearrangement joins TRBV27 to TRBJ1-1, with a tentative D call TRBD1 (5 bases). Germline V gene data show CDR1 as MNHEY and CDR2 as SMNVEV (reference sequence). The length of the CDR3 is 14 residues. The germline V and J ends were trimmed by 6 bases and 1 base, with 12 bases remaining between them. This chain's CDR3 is CASRLPQGNTEAFF. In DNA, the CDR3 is TGTGCCAGCAGGTTACCCCAGGGGAACACTGAAGCTTTCTTT.

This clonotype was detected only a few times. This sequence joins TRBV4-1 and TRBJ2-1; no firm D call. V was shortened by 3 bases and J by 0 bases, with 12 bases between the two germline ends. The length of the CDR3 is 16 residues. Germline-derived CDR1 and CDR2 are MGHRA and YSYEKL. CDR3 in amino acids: CASSHVTMSSYNEQFF. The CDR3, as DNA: TGCGCCAGCAGCCACGTTACAATGAGCTCCTACAATGAGCAGTTCTTC.

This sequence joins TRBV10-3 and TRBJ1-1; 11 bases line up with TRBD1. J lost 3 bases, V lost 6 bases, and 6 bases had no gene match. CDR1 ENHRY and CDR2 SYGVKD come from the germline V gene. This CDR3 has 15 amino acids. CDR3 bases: TGTGCCATCAGGGGACAGGGGGTTCTGTACACTGAAGCTTTCTTT. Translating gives CAIRGQGVLYTEAFF.

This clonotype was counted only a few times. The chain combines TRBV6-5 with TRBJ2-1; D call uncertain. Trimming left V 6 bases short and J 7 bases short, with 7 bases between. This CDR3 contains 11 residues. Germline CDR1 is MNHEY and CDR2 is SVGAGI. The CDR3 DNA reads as TGTGCCAGCAGGATCGGGAATGAGCAGTTCTTC. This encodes CASRIGNEQFF.

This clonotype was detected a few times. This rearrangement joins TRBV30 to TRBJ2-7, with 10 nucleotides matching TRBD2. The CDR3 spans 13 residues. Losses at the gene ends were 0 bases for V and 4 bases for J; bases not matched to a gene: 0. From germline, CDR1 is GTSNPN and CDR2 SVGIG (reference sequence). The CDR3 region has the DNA TGTGCCTGGAGTGTACTAGCGGGGTACGAGCAGTACTTC. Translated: CAWSVLAGYEQYF.

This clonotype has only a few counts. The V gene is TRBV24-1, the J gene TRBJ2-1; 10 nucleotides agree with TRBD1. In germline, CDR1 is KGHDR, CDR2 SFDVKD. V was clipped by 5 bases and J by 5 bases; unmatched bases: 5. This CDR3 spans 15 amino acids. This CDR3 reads CATSGGQGVNNEQFF. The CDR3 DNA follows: TGTGCCACCAGTGGCGGACAGGGGGTTAACAATGAGCAGTTCTTC.

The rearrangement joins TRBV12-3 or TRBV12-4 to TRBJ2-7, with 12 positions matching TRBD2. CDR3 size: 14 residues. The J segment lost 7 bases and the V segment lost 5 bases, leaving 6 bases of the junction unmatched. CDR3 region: CASSASGRVREQYF. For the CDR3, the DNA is TGTGCCAGCAGTGCTAGCGGGAGGGTGAGGGAGCAGTACTTC.

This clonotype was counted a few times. In nucleotides, the CDR3 is TGTGCCAGCAGCTTAGATGTTGGCTACGAGCAGTACTTC. This sequence encodes CASSLDVGYEQYF. The chain combines TRBV7-9 with TRBJ2-7; D is unresolved. Germline CDR1 is SEHNR and CDR2 is FQNEAQ (reference sequence). The CDR3 extends over 13 amino acids. The germline V and J ends were trimmed by 1 base and 3 bases, with 7 bases remaining between them.

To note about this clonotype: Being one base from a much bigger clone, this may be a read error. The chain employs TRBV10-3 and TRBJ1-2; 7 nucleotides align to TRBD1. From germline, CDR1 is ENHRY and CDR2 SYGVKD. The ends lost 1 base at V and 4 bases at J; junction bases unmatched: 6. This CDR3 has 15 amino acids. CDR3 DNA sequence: TGTGCCATCAGTGAGTGTCGGGACAGAAGCTATGGCTACACCTTC. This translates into CAISECRDRSYGYTF.

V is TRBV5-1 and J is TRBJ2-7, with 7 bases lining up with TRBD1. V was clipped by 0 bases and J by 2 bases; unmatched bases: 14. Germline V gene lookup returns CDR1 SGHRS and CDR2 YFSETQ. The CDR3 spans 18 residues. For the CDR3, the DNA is TGCGCCAGCAGCTTGGAGAAATATGGACAGGCCGACCCCTACGAGCAGTACTTC. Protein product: CASSLEKYGQADPYEQYF. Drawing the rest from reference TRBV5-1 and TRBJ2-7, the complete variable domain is KAGVTQTPRYLIKTRGQQVTLSCSPISGHRSVSWYQQTPGQGLQFLFEYFSETQRNKGNFPGRFSGRQFSNSRSEMNVSTLELGDSALYLCASSLEKYGQADPYEQYFGPGTRLTVT.

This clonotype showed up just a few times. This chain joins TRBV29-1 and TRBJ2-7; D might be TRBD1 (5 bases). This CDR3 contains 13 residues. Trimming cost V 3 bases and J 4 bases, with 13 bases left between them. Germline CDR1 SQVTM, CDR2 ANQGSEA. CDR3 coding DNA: TGCAGCGTTGAGGGGCAGGCCGGTTACGAGCAGTACTTC. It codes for CSVEGQAGYEQYF.

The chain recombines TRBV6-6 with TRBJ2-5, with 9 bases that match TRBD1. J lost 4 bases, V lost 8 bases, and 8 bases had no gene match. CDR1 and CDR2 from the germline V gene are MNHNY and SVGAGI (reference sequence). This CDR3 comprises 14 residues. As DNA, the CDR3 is TGTGCCAGCTGGCCGATGACAGGGGGAGAGACCCAGTACTTC. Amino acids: CASWPMTGGETQYF.

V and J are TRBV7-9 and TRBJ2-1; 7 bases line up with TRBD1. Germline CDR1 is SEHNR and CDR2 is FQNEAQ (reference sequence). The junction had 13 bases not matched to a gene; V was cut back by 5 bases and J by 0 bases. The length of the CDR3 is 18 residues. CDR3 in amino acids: CASSQYRDSKGSYNEQFF. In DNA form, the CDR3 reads TGTGCCAGCAGCCAATACCGGGACAGCAAAGGCTCCTACAATGAGCAGTTCTTC.

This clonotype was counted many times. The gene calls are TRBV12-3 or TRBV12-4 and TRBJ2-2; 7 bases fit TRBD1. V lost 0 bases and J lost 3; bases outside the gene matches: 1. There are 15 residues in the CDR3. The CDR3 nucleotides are TGTGCCAGCAGTTTAGCCGGGACAGACACCGGGGAGCTGTTTTTT. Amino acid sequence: CASSLAGTDTGELFF.